The source of this T cell receptor (beta chain) is a study of response to subunit inactivated influenza vaccine. Study-level findings and limits: Seasonal influenza vaccination, on each occasion, was suggested by the authors to recruit few new T cells.

Germline loops: CDR1 SGHKS, CDR2 YYEKEE (reference sequence). Trimming took 2 bases from V and 0 from J, leaving 11 bases between them. The CDR3 consists of 15 residues. Worth noting for this clonotype: Its specificity is not known.

TCRdb recomputed calls from the RT-PCR reads with MiXCR, one row per CDR3 protein. Altogether 600,000 to 700,000 distinct CDR3 sequences are present, 14% being singletons, with the ten largest covering 6% to 9.5%. The clonotype was recovered from a man in his forties or fifties who received an inactivated influenza vaccine. Material: PBMCs from blood, obtained 14 to 15 days before vaccination. The chain joins TRBV5-5 to TRBJ1-1; D is unclear. The CDR3 protein is CASSFRFGLNTEAFF. The CDR3 bases are TGTGCCAGCAGCTTCCGTTTCGGGCTGAACACTGAAGCTTTCTTT. Full variable domain (outside the CDR3, taken from reference TRBV5-5 and TRBJ1-1): DAGVTQSPTHLIKTRGQQVTLRCSPISGHKSVSWYQQVLGQGPQFIFQYYEKEERGRGNFPDRFSARQFPNYSSELNVNALLLGDSALYLCASSFRFGLNTEAFFGQGTRLTVV.